These 10 T cell receptor beta chains came from one sample sequenced in a study of T cell changes during pregnancy in multiple sclerosis. Sequencing used immunoSEQ multiplex PCR; TCRdb keeps in-frame clones, though not all of them. The table records about 50,000 clones, around 90% of them present only once. The sample in question was CD4+ T cells from peripheral blood mononuclear cells, obtained in the second trimester of pregnancy. The receptors come from a female donor with multiple sclerosis, enrolled in a pregnancy study.

The gene calls are TRBV6-1 and TRBJ2-7, with D possibly matching TRBD2 (6 bases). From germline, CDR1 is MNHNS and CDR2 SASEGT. The CDR3 spans 14 residues. The germline V and J ends were trimmed by 7 bases and 3 bases, with 16 bases remaining between them. CDR3 amino acids: CASIWAGSLYEQYF. CDR3 in DNA: TGTGCCAGCATCTGGGCGGGGAGCCTCTACGAGCAGTACTTC.

The gene calls are TRBV10-3 and TRBJ2-3; TRBD2 is a possible D gene (6 bases). Trimming left V 0 bases short and J 0 bases short, with 16 bases between. Germline CDR1 is ENHRY and CDR2 is SYGVKD. This CDR3 contains 18 residues. The CDR3 loop is CAISESAGRPSSTDTQYF. CDR3 nucleotide sequence: TGTGCCATCAGTGAGTCCGCGGGGAGGCCCTCTAGCACAGATACGCAGTATTTT.

V gene TRBV2 combines with J gene TRBJ1-1; D is unresolved. Germline values: CDR1 SNHLY, CDR2 FYNNEI. The V and J ends lost 1 base and 1 base respectively, with 10 bases between them. This CDR3 is built from 15 residues. The CDR3 is CASSEDGRPNTEAFF. For the CDR3, the DNA is TGTGCCAGCAGTGAAGATGGGCGCCCGAACACTGAAGCTTTCTTT.

V gene TRBV2 combines with J gene TRBJ1-4; 7 nucleotides line up with TRBD1. The CDR3 is 16 residues long. The V gene's germline CDR1 is SNHLY and CDR2 FYNNEI. V dropped 6 bases and J dropped 3; count of bases not matched to a gene: 10. Written as DNA, the CDR3 is TGTGCCAGCAGCCCCACTAGACAGGGTTCTAATGAAAAACTGTTTTTT. It translates to CASSPTRQGSNEKLFF.

This sequence joins TRBV7-8 and TRBJ1-2; no reliable D call. There are 13 residues in the CDR3. V was shortened by 2 bases and J by 2 bases, with 6 bases between the two germline ends. Germline CDR1 and CDR2: SGHVS and FQNEAQ. The CDR3 region has the DNA TGTGCCAGCAGCTTAAAGAGGAACTATGGCTACACCTTC. This gives the protein CASSLKRNYGYTF.

The genes are TRBV6-5 and TRBJ1-3; D may be TRBD1 (5 bases). This CDR3 region has 15 residues. Between the trimmed V and J ends, which lost 5 bases and 1 base, there was a span of 12 bases. Looked up from germline, CDR1 is MNHEY and CDR2 is SVGAGI. The CDR3: CASSQIPGSGNTIYF. The CDR3 DNA reads TGTGCCAGCAGTCAGATTCCAGGGTCTGGAAACACCATATATTTT.

A single count supports this clone. The chain couples TRBV5-4 to TRBJ2-7; TRBD1 matches at 10 bases. The CDR3 consists of 16 residues. Trimming took 4 bases from V and 6 from J; bases not matched to a gene: 13. Germline V gives CDR1 SGHNT, CDR2 YYREEE (reference sequence). CDR3 DNA: TGTGCCAGCAGCCTGGGGCGGGACAGGGGTTTGGCCGAGCAGTACTTC. Amino acids: CASSLGRDRGLAEQYF.

The chain employs TRBV6-5 and TRBJ2-1, with D maybe TRBD2 (6 bases). CDR3 length equals 13 residues. CDR1 and CDR2 (germline): MNHEY, SVGAGI. The germline V and J ends were trimmed by 8 bases and 6 bases, with 14 bases remaining between them. This CDR3 reads CASAGSNSNEQFF. CDR3 DNA: TGTGCCAGCGCGGGATCCAACTCCAATGAGCAGTTCTTC.

This clone showed up just once. The genes are TRBV15 and TRBJ1-4; 8 bases line up with TRBD1. Trimming at V came to 7 bases and at J to 6 bases, leaving 4 bases not matched to a gene. CDR1 LNHNV and CDR2 YYDKDF come from the germline V gene (reference sequence). The CDR3 extends over 13 amino acids. CDR3 bases: TGTGCCACCATGACAGGGGATCATGAAAAACTGTTTTTT. Protein sequence: CATMTGDHEKLFF.

The CDR3 DNA follows: TGTGCCAGCATGAGGGTAGCGGGAGGTCGGGGAGAGACCCAGTACTTC. This encodes CASMRVAGGRGETQYF. The chain is built from TRBV2 and TRBJ2-5; TRBD2 matches at 10 bases. The CDR3 length is 16 residues. The J segment lost 4 bases and the V segment lost 7 bases, leaving 12 bases of the junction unmatched. Germline values: CDR1 SNHLY, CDR2 FYNNEI.